The following is a TCR beta chain sequence with its context. Its target is unknown. The method was immunoSEQ multiplex PCR; TCRdb's version includes in-frame clones alone and lacks a portion of them. Of under 45,000 clones in the sample, about four fifths are singletons; the top ten hold around 18%. These data originate in a study of OX40 agonist ivuxolimab in advanced cancers. About the study: Every 2 weeks, ivuxolimab was infused into the patients intravenously at between 0.01 and 10 mg/kg.

The CDR3 has 14 residues. The junction had 3 bases not matched to a gene; V was cut back by 0 bases and J by 7 bases. Germline V CDR1 and CDR2: SGHRS, YFSETQ. Whole-study results and caveats: Antigen specificity of clonally expanded peripheral T cells was not established. CD8+ T cells averaged more expanded clones than CD4+.

This sample comprised CD4+ or CD8+ T cells sorted from blood, obtained in a trial of the OX40 agonist ivuxolimab. The receptor was isolated from an adult with an advanced solid tumor such as melanoma, head and neck, liver or kidney cancer. The chain links TRBV5-1 to TRBJ2-1, with TRBD1 identical over 8 bases. As DNA, the CDR3 is TGCGCCAGCAGCTTGGCAGGGGGCATAAATGAGCAGTTCTTC. Amino acids: CASSLAGGINEQFF.